Each of the 11 T cell receptor beta chains below was sequenced from the same sample in a study of draining lymph node invasion in breast cancer. TCRdb ran MiXCR on the bulk RNA-seq reads and lists one entry per CDR3 protein. The sample includes around 2,500 distinct CDR3 sequences, around 70% seen only once; the top ten take about 8%. Cells sorted as CD4+ CD45RA- CD25high were taken as memory regulatory T cells. The sequencing input was sorted memory Tregs from a lymph node. All receptors derive from a female donor with luminal breast cancer.

This chain joins TRBV19 and TRBJ1-1; perhaps TRBD1 as D (5 bases). V was pared by 3 bases and J by 4 bases, with 15 bases between. This CDR3 comprises 15 residues. In germline, CDR1 is LNHDA, CDR2 SQIVND (reference sequence). This chain's CDR3 is CASSMVGGRGTEAFF. Written as DNA, the CDR3 is TGTGCCAGTAGTATGGTCGGGGGTCGGGGCACTGAAGCTTTCTTT.

This clonotype was seen a handful of times. The V call is TRBV9, the J call TRBJ2-5, with D tentatively TRBD2 (6 bases). Germline V gene lookup returns CDR1 SGDLS and CDR2 YYNGEE. V was shortened by 0 bases and J by 2 bases, with 11 bases between the two germline ends. The CDR3 length is 15 residues. The CDR3: CASSVEPGEQETQYF. In nucleotides, the CDR3 is TGTGCCAGCAGCGTAGAACCGGGGGAGCAAGAGACCCAGTACTTC.

The V gene is TRBV20-1, the J gene TRBJ2-3; D gene ambiguous. The V end lost 1 base, the J end lost 1 base, and 15 bases lay between the germline ends. The CDR3 loop spans 16 amino acids. Germline values: CDR1 DFQATT, CDR2 SNEGSKA (reference sequence). CDR3: CSARAAVDSRTDTQYF. CDR3 sequence (DNA): TGCAGTGCTAGAGCCGCCGTCGACTCACGCACAGATACGCAGTATTTT.

V is TRBV5-5 and J is TRBJ1-1; no reliable D call. CDR1 is SGHKS, CDR2 YYEKEE, per germline (reference sequence). The CDR3 runs to 12 residues. V lost 0 bases and J lost 5, with 5 bases in between. The CDR3 DNA reads as TGTGCCAGCAGCTTGGAATGGACTGAAGCTTTCTTT. Residues: CASSLEWTEAFF.

The genes are TRBV19 and TRBJ1-1; 7 bases are a match to TRBD1. Trimming removed 7 bases from V and 0 bases from J; junction bases left unmatched: 11. The CDR3 contains 16 residues. Per germline, CDR1 LNHDA and CDR2 SQIVND (reference sequence). The CDR3 protein is CASIAKGAWMNTEAFF. The CDR3 DNA follows: TGTGCCAGTATAGCTAAGGGGGCATGGATGAACACTGAAGCTTTCTTT.

This chain connects TRBV24-1 to TRBJ2-3; D unresolved. This CDR3 comprises 14 residues. With 5 bases removed from V and 1 base from J, the gap between germline ends came to 9 bases. Germline V gene lookup returns CDR1 KGHDR and CDR2 SFDVKD. CDR3 coding DNA: TGTGCCACCAGTGCCCTGGGTGGCACAGATACGCAGTATTTT. Translation gives CATSALGGTDTQYF.

A remark on this clonotype: A much larger clone differs by one base, so this may be a read error. The CDR3 loop is CAISPAAGGNEQFF. CDR3 DNA sequence: TGCGCCATCAGTCCGGCGGCGGGAGGGAATGAGCAGTTCTTC. The chain is built from TRBV10-1 and TRBJ2-1; 9 bases align to TRBD2. This CDR3 contains 14 residues. Germline values: CDR1 WNHNN, CDR2 SYGVQD (reference sequence).

The chain recombines TRBV6-5 with TRBJ1-2; D not resolved. Germline V gene sequence: CDR1 MNHEY, CDR2 SVGAGI. The CDR3 is 16 amino acids. Between the trimmed V and J ends, which lost 2 bases and 8 bases, there was a span of 21 bases. CDR3 DNA: TGTGCCAGCAGTTACGCGGGAAGCGGGCAAAGTGGCGGCTACACCTTC. Translating it yields CASSYAGSGQSGGYTF.

The rearrangement joins TRBV4-1 to TRBJ2-7; D might be TRBD1 or TRBD2, each matching 7 bases. CDR3 length equals 15 residues. With 1 base removed from V and 0 bases from J, the gap between germline ends came to 10 bases. Per germline, CDR1 MGHRA and CDR2 YSYEKL. The chain's CDR3 is CASSQGRGGSYEQYF. For the CDR3, the DNA is TGCGCCAGCAGCCAAGGCAGGGGGGGCTCCTACGAGCAGTACTTC.

This clonotype was seen a few times. The chain carries TRBV18 and TRBJ1-2, with D perhaps matching TRBD1 (5 bases). V shed 2 bases and J shed 5 bases, with 15 bases lying between them. CDR1 and CDR2 from the germline V gene are KGHSH and LQKENI. CDR3 length equals 15 residues. The CDR3 region has the DNA TGTGCCAGCTCACCATTTGGGGACGCTGAATATGGCTACACCTTC. Translating gives CASSPFGDAEYGYTF.

The rearrangement joins TRBV7-6 to TRBJ2-2; 10 bases map to TRBD2. This CDR3 region has 13 residues. Germline CDR1 SGHVS, CDR2 FNYEAQ. With V trimmed by 8 bases and J by 5 bases, 2 bases remained unmatched. The CDR3 nucleotides read TGTGCCAGCCGACTAGCGGGTACCGGGGAGCTGTTTTTT. Encoded protein: CASRLAGTGELFF.